The clone carrying this TCR beta chain is a singleton in its sample. The sample comes from a study of blood T cell repertoires in COVID-19. Study at large: COVID-19 samples collected from the United States, Italy and Spain covered acute and convalescent phases. Nucleic acid was either cDNA or gDNA, and it came from T cells, B-cell-depleted T cells, or PBMCs.

The CDR3 covers 13 residues. Germline V gene data show CDR1 as GTSNPN and CDR2 as SVGIG (reference sequence). The ends were cut back, 3 bases at V and 6 bases at J, with 11 bases in the middle. Data came from immunoSEQ multiplex PCR; TCRdb stores just in-frame clones and leaves some out. The table has 300,000 or so clones, 80% to 90% seen once. The receptor was derived from a woman in her 40s who had recovered from COVID-19. Material: peripheral blood. This chain connects TRBV30 to TRBJ2-2; tentatively, D is TRBD1 (5 bases). For the CDR3, the DNA is TGTGCCTGGAGCCCAGGGCCTCCCGGGGAGCTGTTTTTT. Protein: CAWSPGPPGELFF. Full variable domain (outside the CDR3, taken from reference TRBV30 and TRBJ2-2): SQTIHQWPATLVQPVGSPLSLECTVEGTSNPNLYWYRQAAGRGLQLLFYSVGIGQISSEVPQNLSASRPQDRQFILSSKKLLLSDSGFYLCAWSPGPPGELFFGEGSRLTVL.